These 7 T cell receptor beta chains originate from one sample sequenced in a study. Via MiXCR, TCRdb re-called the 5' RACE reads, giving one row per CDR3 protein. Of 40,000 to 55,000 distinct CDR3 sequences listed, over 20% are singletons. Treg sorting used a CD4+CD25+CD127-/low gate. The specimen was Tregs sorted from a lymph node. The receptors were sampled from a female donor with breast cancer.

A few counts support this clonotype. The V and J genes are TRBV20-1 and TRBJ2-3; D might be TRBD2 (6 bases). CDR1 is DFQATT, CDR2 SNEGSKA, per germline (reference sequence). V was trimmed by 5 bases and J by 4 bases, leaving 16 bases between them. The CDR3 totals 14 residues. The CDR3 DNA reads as TGCAGTGCTTCGGACTACCTTTGGCCAGATACGCAGTATTTT. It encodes CSASDYLWPDTQYF.

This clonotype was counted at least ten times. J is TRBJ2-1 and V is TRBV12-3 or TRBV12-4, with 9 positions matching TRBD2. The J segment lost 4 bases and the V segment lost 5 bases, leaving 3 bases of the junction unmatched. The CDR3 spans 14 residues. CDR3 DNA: TGTGCCAGCAGTCCTAGCGGGACTTACAATGAGCAGTTCTTC. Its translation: CASSPSGTYNEQFF.

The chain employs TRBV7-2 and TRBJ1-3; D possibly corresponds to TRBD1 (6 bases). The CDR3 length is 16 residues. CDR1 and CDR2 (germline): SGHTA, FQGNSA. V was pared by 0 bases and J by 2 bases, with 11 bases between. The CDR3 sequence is CASSLAFRGAGNTIYF. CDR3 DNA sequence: TGTGCCAGCAGCTTAGCGTTCAGGGGAGCTGGAAACACCATATATTTT.

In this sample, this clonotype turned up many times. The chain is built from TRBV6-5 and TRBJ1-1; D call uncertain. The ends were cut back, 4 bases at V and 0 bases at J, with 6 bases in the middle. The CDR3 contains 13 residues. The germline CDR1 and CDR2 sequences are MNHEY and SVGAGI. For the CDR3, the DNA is TGTGCCAGCAGTTTCGTCTTGAACACTGAAGCTTTCTTT. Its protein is CASSFVLNTEAFF.

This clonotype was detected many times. Here the CDR3 reads CSVPAGVNVGTEQYF. CDR3 nucleotide sequence: TGCAGTGTTCCAGCGGGAGTGAACGTGGGCACCGAGCAGTACTTC. The V gene is TRBV20-1, the J gene TRBJ2-7; TRBD2 matches 8 bases. Germline-derived CDR1 and CDR2 are DFQATT and SNEGSKA (reference sequence). There are 15 residues in the CDR3. The V gene end was trimmed by 7 bases and the J gene end by 6 bases; junction bases not matched to a gene: 17.

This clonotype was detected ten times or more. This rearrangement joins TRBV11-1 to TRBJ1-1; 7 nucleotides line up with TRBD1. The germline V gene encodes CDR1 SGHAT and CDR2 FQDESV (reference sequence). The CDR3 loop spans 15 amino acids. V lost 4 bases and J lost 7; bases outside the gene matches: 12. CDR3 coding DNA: TGTGCCAGCAGCTCCAGGGGGTCTGGGGGCAGTGAAGCTTTCTTT. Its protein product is CASSSRGSGGSEAFF.

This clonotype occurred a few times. The CDR3 DNA follows: TGTGCCAGCAGTGAAGAGGGGGCTAGCTCCGGGGAGCTGTTTTTT. This encodes CASSEEGASSGELFF. This chain links TRBV2 with TRBJ2-2; 7 bases match TRBD1. CDR1 is SNHLY and CDR2 is FYNNEI in the germline V gene. The CDR3 consists of 15 residues. J gave up 6 bases and V 1 base, and 5 bases lay outside the gene matches.